The next 3 T cell receptor beta chains were all read from a single sample in a study of shared T cell receptors in the human thymus (TCRdb year 2021). The library was made by the immunoSEQ multiplex PCR assay. TCRdb stores this immuneACCESS table with in-frame sequences only. Part of the clones is absent; in the studies checked, under half of the shortfall reflects unresolved V genes, and no reason is known for the rest. The sample table holds roughly 660,000 clones, of which 88% were seen once. Of the sample, 0.0095% to 0.013% is held by the ten largest clones. These data also formed part of another study, on human thymus T cells.

The material sequenced was thymocytes. The receptors here all came from a boy younger than two with a congenital heart defect. Donor details come from another sample of the same person, matched by shared clones.

V is TRBV27 and J is TRBJ2-1; 8 bases align to TRBD2. The CDR3 totals 15 residues. Losses at the gene ends were 3 bases for V and 5 bases for J; bases not matched to a gene: 6. The germline V gene has CDR1 MNHEY and CDR2 SMNVEV (reference sequence). The CDR3 bases are TGTGCCAGCAGTTTTGCCAGCGGGGGCGACAATGAGCAGTTCTTC. Its protein product is CASSFASGGDNEQFF.

This sequence joins TRBV5-6 and TRBJ2-5; D is unresolved. The CDR3 totals 13 residues. V lost 0 bases and J lost 5, with 8 bases in between. Germline assignment: CDR1 SGHDT and CDR2 YYEEEE. CDR3 loop: CASSLVQSETQYF. CDR3 DNA sequence: TGTGCCAGCAGCTTGGTGCAGTCGGAGACCCAGTACTTC.

The J gene is TRBJ2-1, the V gene TRBV6-5; D may be TRBD2 (6 bases). This CDR3 has 16 residues. V was shortened by 0 bases and J by 7 bases, with 16 bases between the two germline ends. Germline CDR1 MNHEY, CDR2 SVGAGI. CDR3 residues: CASSYSPPGRRNEQFF. The CDR3 nucleotides read TGTGCCAGCAGTTACTCACCACCCGGGAGAAGGAATGAGCAGTTCTTC.